This T cell receptor (beta chain) was found in a study of T cells in Graves' hyperthyroidism and ophthalmopathy. The study enrolled patients aged 18 to 65 with newly diagnosed hyperthyroidism of under 2 months' duration. TCR beta CDR3 regions were amplified from RNA transcripts. The primer set for the first-round RT-PCR of the TCR CDR3 was HTBI. Each CDR3 protein is one row after TCRdb ran MiXCR on the multiplex PCR reads. The data contain fewer than 350,000 distinct CDR3 sequences, roughly 13% of them singletons. CDR1 is SGHTA, CDR2 FQGTGA, per germline. This CDR3 contains 14 residues. Trimming shortened V by 4 bases and J by 6 bases, and 16 bases separated the two germline ends.

The chain employs TRBV7-3 and TRBJ2-7, with D tentatively TRBD2 (5 bases). Sequenced: blood. The sequence came from a young woman with Graves' hyperthyroidism that later progressed to Graves' ophthalmopathy. The CDR3 here is CASSSGSRVGEQYF. As DNA, the CDR3 is TGTGCCAGCAGCTCGGGGAGTAGGGTAGGCGAGCAGTACTTC.